This TCR beta chain is from a study of blood T cell repertoires in COVID-19 (dated by TCRdb to 2020 to 2022). Concerning the study at large: Samples covering the acute and convalescent phases of COVID-19 were provided by collaborators in the United States, Italy and Spain. Where available, HLA class I and class II types were taken from metadata supplied by the sample provider and were not determined by assay-based typing. A freely available public database, intended as a resource for researchers studying the immune response to SARS-CoV-2, is where the repertoires were released. The samples were drawn from two sources: the first 160 participants of the ongoing ImmuneRACE study, and fewer than 1,500 subjects contributed by 6 global collaborators. The material from the prospective study consisted of cDNA or gDNA derived from T cells, B-cell-depleted T cells, or PBMCs. Nearly every sample came with metadata listing a de-identified subject ID, COVID-19 status, age in years and sex. Subjects who had been exposed to COVID-19, were actively infected with it, or had recovered from it provided the deeply sampled blood TCRbeta repertoires that made up the dataset.

V was cut back by 4 bases and J by 2 bases, leaving a gap of 9 bases between them. The CDR3 goes from the cysteine to the phenylalanine over 13 residues. CDR3 DNA only is kept here, 39 bases in frame from base 1. From a lookup of the germline V gene, CDR1 and CDR2 are SNHLY and FYNNEI. Participants in the prospective study were aged about 18 to 95 years, lived in 24 United States geographic areas, and enrolled through a virtual design. To assign participants to cohorts, the prospective study relied on clinical history that participants themselves reported in a screening survey and a study questionnaire. Mobile phlebotomists in the prospective study collected whole blood, serum and a nasopharyngeal or oropharyngeal swab from every participant. Additional blood draws and questionnaires over an approximately 2-month period could optionally be provided by prospective study participants. Blood samples from the prospective study were shipped frozen or at room temperature prior to DNA extraction.

Overall study results and their limits: Clinical and demographic metadata were provided uncurated, with the amount varying by source and participant.

In regard to this clone: There is no known antigen for this receptor. Base qualities are not recorded, but no much larger clone differs from it by a single base.

The immunoSEQ Assay, a bias-controlled multiplex PCR, was used to amplify TCRbeta CDR3 regions from genomic DNA. In the original analysis: The number of nucleated cells in each sample was estimated from the amplification of reference gene primers within the assay. To quantify the absolute abundance of each unique TCRbeta CDR3 rearrangement, sequence reads were collapsed and filtered. Productive Simpson clonality was computed per sample as the square root of Simpson's diversity index over productive rearrangements. The clones in this table, taken by TCRdb from immuneACCESS, are in-frame only. Not every clone is retained; where verified, under half of the shortfall comes from an unresolved V gene, and the cause of the rest is unknown. For V, J and clone size, that table is used; D and trimming come from the DNA. In all, the sample holds roughly 420,000 clones, and roughly 90% of those were seen once. Clones ranked in the top ten supply 0.97% of the sample.

Source material: PBMCs or T cells enriched from blood (not recorded which). This receptor chain uses TRBV2 and TRBJ2-7; the D region possibly corresponds to TRBD1 (6 bases align). This TCR was sampled from a woman in her thirties with acute COVID-19. This receptor has the CDR3 CASSVAGAYEQYF. The nucleotides are TGTGCCAGCAGTGTGGCAGGGGCCTACGAGCAGTACTTC.